Below, 28 T cell receptor beta chains from the same sample are listed, as sequenced in a study of T cell responses to AZD1222 COVID-19 vaccine. Some clones are missing from TCRdb's copy, which holds only in-frame ones; the method was immunoSEQ multiplex PCR. Counted here are roughly 99,000 clones, about 90% occurring once; the ten biggest clones make up roughly 5%. Sequencing used peripheral blood, obtained 28 days after the second AZD1222 dose. The receptors here all came from an adult who received the AZD1222 COVID-19 vaccine.

The chain joins TRBV5-6 to TRBJ1-2, with a possible D match to TRBD1 (5 bases). V lost 1 base, J lost 4 bases, and 11 bases lay in between. This CDR3 contains 14 residues. Germline V gene sequence: CDR1 SGHDT, CDR2 YYEEEE. The CDR3 reads CASSLRGDGYGYTF. CDR3 nucleotide sequence: TGTGCCAGCAGCTTGCGGGGCGACGGCTATGGCTACACCTTC. The whole variable domain, filled in from reference TRBV5-6 and TRBJ1-2, reads DAGVTQSPTHLIKTRGQQVTLRCSPKSGHDTVSWYQQALGQGPQFIFQYYEEEERQRGNFPDRFSGHQFPNYSSELNVNALLLGDSALYLCASSLRGDGYGYTFGSGTRLTVV.

Regarding this clone: The junction differs from germline at one of its ends, possibly a read error. J is TRBJ2-7 and V is TRBV27, with D possibly being TRBD1 (6 bases). Germline V gene lookup returns CDR1 MNHEY and CDR2 SMNVEV (reference sequence). CDR3 length: 14 amino acids. In nucleotides, the CDR3 is TGTGCCAGCAGTCTAAACCGGCTAACAGGGATTAGTCACTTC. Protein product: CASSLNRLTGISHF.

This clone was counted a single time. The V call is TRBV7-8, the J call TRBJ2-7, with 9 bases matching TRBD2. The CDR3 length is 15 residues. The trim removed 5 bases at V and 0 bases at J, leaving 5 bases unmatched. The germline V gene has CDR1 SGHVS and CDR2 FQNEAQ. In nucleotides, the CDR3 is TGTGCCAGCAGCCGAGGACTAGCGTACTCCTACGAGCAGTACTTC. Protein sequence: CASSRGLAYSYEQYF.

The rearrangement uses TRBV27 and TRBJ1-2; D gene ambiguous. The CDR3 is made up of 13 amino acids. With 2 bases removed from V and 4 bases from J, the gap between germline ends came to 8 bases. Per the germline V gene, CDR1 is MNHEY and CDR2 is SMNVEV (reference sequence). The CDR3 is CASSLVGFYGYTF. CDR3 in DNA: TGTGCCAGCAGTTTAGTGGGTTTCTATGGCTACACCTTC.

This chain links TRBV19 with TRBJ1-5, with unresolved D. Trimming cost V 2 bases and J 4 bases, with 12 bases left between them. Germline CDR1 is LNHDA and CDR2 is SQIVND (reference sequence). The CDR3 has 15 residues. The CDR3 DNA follows: TGTGCCAGTAGTATAACACCAAACCTAAATCAGCCCCAGCATTTT. This sequence encodes CASSITPNLNQPQHF.

This rearrangement joins TRBV19 to TRBJ1-5, with TRBD1 as a possible D gene (6 bases). Germline CDR1 and CDR2: LNHDA and SQIVND (reference sequence). CDR3 length: 15 amino acids. Trimming removed 0 bases at V and 3 bases at J, with 9 bases between. The CDR3 DNA sequence: TGTGCCAGTAGTATAGAGCAGGGGCCCAATCAGCCCCAGCATTTT. Amino acids: CASSIEQGPNQPQHF.

This chain uses TRBV3-1 (or the pseudogene TRBV3-2) with TRBJ1-1; D uncertain. V lost 1 base and J lost 5, with 8 bases in between. The CDR3 extends over 13 amino acids. The germline gives CDR1 LGHDT, CDR2 YNNKEL (reference sequence). The CDR3 is CASSQGVGTEAFF. The DNA for the CDR3 is TGTGCCAGCAGCCAAGGTGTCGGAACTGAAGCTTTCTTT.

This chain connects TRBV19 to TRBJ1-3; D might be TRBD1 (5 bases). With 5 bases removed from V and 4 bases from J, the gap between germline ends came to 12 bases. Per the germline V gene, CDR1 is LNHDA and CDR2 is SQIVND (reference sequence). The CDR3 has 14 residues. CDR3 sequence (DNA): TGTGCCAGTAGTCGTCAGGGAATGGGAAACACCATATATTTT. It yields the protein CASSRQGMGNTIYF.

V usage is TRBV5-1 and J usage is TRBJ2-5, with 7 bases lining up with TRBD2. The CDR3 extends over 16 amino acids. Germline V gives CDR1 SGHRS, CDR2 YFSETQ. V dropped 4 bases and J dropped 1; count of bases not matched to a gene: 10. Written as DNA, the CDR3 is TGCGCCAGCAGCCGAACCCACTCGGGGGGCCAAGAGACCCAGTACTTC. Encoded protein: CASSRTHSGGQETQYF.

The table lists this clone with a count of one. This rearrangement joins TRBV27 to TRBJ1-1; D is ambiguous. The CDR3 spans 13 residues. The germline V and J ends were trimmed by 3 bases and 0 bases, with 5 bases remaining between them. CDR1 MNHEY and CDR2 SMNVEV come from the germline V gene (reference sequence). Written as DNA, the CDR3 is TGTGCCAGCAGTTTCTCCGTGAACACTGAAGCTTTCTTT. It specifies CASSFSVNTEAFF.

On this clone itself: This CDR3 is also generated by other DNA sequences in the sample. V is TRBV5-5 and J is TRBJ1-1; D is unresolved. Trimming stripped 0 bases from V and 0 bases from J, with 6 bases between. The germline CDR1 and CDR2 sequences are SGHKS and YYEKEE (reference sequence). The CDR3 loop spans 14 amino acids. Here the CDR3 DNA reads TGTGCCAGCAGCTTGGGGCGGCTGAACACTGAAGCTTTCTTT. Residues: CASSLGRLNTEAFF.

This clone was counted between two and nine times. The CDR3 loop is CASTRTGVNTEAFF. Written as DNA, the CDR3 is TGTGCCAGTACCCGGACAGGGGTGAACACTGAAGCTTTCTTT. V usage is TRBV19 and J usage is TRBJ1-1; 9 nucleotides align to TRBD1. The CDR3 consists of 14 residues. Germline V lookup: CDR1 LNHDA, CDR2 SQIVND (reference sequence). Trimming took 7 bases from V and 0 from J; bases not matched to a gene: 3.

This clone has a single count. This chain connects TRBV18 to TRBJ1-2; TRBD1 aligns across 8 bases. The CDR3 sequence is 14 residues long. The germline V gene has CDR1 KGHSH and CDR2 LQKENI. The V gene end was trimmed by 4 bases and the J gene end by 8 bases; junction bases not matched to a gene: 9. CDR3 region: CASSRGQGWDGYTF. The CDR3 DNA sequence: TGTGCCAGCTCACGAGGACAGGGTTGGGACGGCTACACCTTC. The whole variable domain, remainder taken from reference TRBV18 and TRBJ1-2, is NAGVMQNPRHLVRRRGQEARLRCSPMKGHSHVYWYRQLPEEGLKFMVYLQKENIIDESGMPKERFSAEFPKEGPSILRIQQVVRGDSAAYFCASSRGQGWDGYTFGSGTRLTVV.

The rearrangement links TRBV9 to TRBJ2-1; 7 bases match TRBD2. The V segment lost 0 bases and the J segment 12 bases; nucleotides outside the gene matches: 9. This CDR3 region has 14 residues. CDR1 is SGDLS, CDR2 YYNGEE, per germline. The CDR3 here is CASSVGGGPGGQFF. CDR3 DNA sequence: TGTGCCAGCAGCGTAGGCGGAGGGCCGGGGGGGCAGTTCTTC. Full variable domain (missing parts from reference TRBV9 and TRBJ2-1): DSGVTQTPKHLITATGQRVTLRCSPRSGDLSVYWYQQSLDQGLQFLIQYYNGEERAKGNILERFSAQQFPDLHSELNLSSLELGDSALYFCASSVGGGPGGQFFGPGTRLTVL.

The chain employs TRBV30 and TRBJ2-7, with unresolved D. The germline V gene has CDR1 GTSNPN and CDR2 SVGIG (reference sequence). This CDR3 spans 11 amino acids. The V end was cut by 8 bases, the J end by 3 bases, with 11 bases between. This CDR3 is CAAITDYEQYF. Here the CDR3 DNA reads TGTGCCGCCATAACAGACTACGAGCAGTACTTC.

This clone was counted only a few times. Other DNA sequences from this sample encode an identical CDR3 as well. CDR3: CASSTPRGGNTEAFF. The CDR3, as DNA: TGTGCCAGTAGTACCCCCAGGGGAGGGAACACTGAAGCTTTCTTT. This chain uses TRBV19 with TRBJ1-1; the D gene is possibly TRBD1 (6 bases). Germline CDR1 LNHDA, CDR2 SQIVND (reference sequence). The length of the CDR3 is 15 residues. Trimming took off 4 bases at V and 1 base at J, with 13 bases between the two ends.

The gene calls are TRBV6-5 and TRBJ1-3; D remains unclear. The CDR3 runs to 13 residues. V lost 7 bases to trimming and J lost 0 bases, with 7 bases between them. Germline CDR1 reads MNHEY; CDR2 reads SVGAGI. CDR3 loop: CASTGSSGNTIYF. The CDR3 DNA sequence: TGTGCCAGCACGGGTTCCTCTGGAAACACCATATATTTT.

This clone was observed a single time. The chain recombines TRBV3-1 (or the pseudogene TRBV3-2) with TRBJ1-2; 11 bases are shared with TRBD1. V shed 1 base, J shed 6 bases, and the junction held 1 base outside the gene matches. In germline, CDR1 is LGHDT, CDR2 YNNKEL (reference sequence). This CDR3 has 14 residues. This CDR3 is CASSQGTGGDGYTF. The CDR3 nucleotides read TGTGCCAGCAGCCAAGGGACAGGGGGCGATGGCTACACCTTC.

V and J are TRBV2 and TRBJ2-7; the match to TRBD1 covers 7 bases. The J segment lost 0 bases and the V segment lost 5 bases, leaving 1 base of the junction unmatched. This CDR3 comprises 13 residues. Germline CDR1 reads SNHLY; CDR2 reads FYNNEI. For the CDR3, the DNA is TGTGCCAGCAGTCGGGACAGCTCCTACGAGCAGTACTTC. It codes for CASSRDSSYEQYF.

This clone was counted a few times. J is TRBJ1-5 and V is TRBV7-8; D is perhaps TRBD1 (6 bases). The V end was cut by 0 bases, the J end by 3 bases, with 12 bases between. The length of the CDR3 is 16 residues. Germline V gene sequence: CDR1 SGHVS, CDR2 FQNEAQ. As DNA, the CDR3 is TGTGCCAGCAGCTTAGCGGGGGCAGCTTACAATCAGCCCCAGCATTTT. Translated: CASSLAGAAYNQPQHF.

This clone was counted only a few times. The V and J genes are TRBV6-1 and TRBJ1-5; D perhaps matches TRBD1 (5 bases). CDR1 is MNHNS, CDR2 SASEGT, per germline. Between the trimmed V and J ends, which lost 5 bases and 3 bases, there was a span of 8 bases. CDR3 size: 13 residues. The CDR3 spells CASSSGNNQPQHF. The CDR3 region has the DNA TGTGCCAGCAGTTCAGGGAACAATCAGCCCCAGCATTTT.

V is TRBV28 and J is TRBJ2-7; 7 bases are a match to TRBD1. The CDR3 is 21 amino acids. V was pared by 3 bases and J by 0 bases, with 23 bases of the junction left unmatched. The germline CDR1 and CDR2 sequences are MDHEN and SYDVKM. The CDR3 DNA sequence: TGTGCCAGCAGTTTCCCATCTCCGGATGGGGACGTACAGGGGAACTCCTACGAGCAGTACTTC. It is translated as CASSFPSPDGDVQGNSYEQYF. The variable domain in full, completed from reference TRBV28 and TRBJ2-7, reads DVKVTQSSRYLVKRTGEKVFLECVQDMDHENMFWYRQDPGLGLRLIYFSYDVKMKEKGDIPEGYSVSREKKERFSLILESASTNQTSMYLCASSFPSPDGDVQGNSYEQYFGPGTRLTVT.

This clone was seen a few times. This chain uses TRBV3-1 (or the pseudogene TRBV3-2) with TRBJ2-7; D is perhaps TRBD1 or TRBD2 (5 bases each). The germline gives CDR1 LGHDT, CDR2 YNNKEL (reference sequence). Trimming removed 4 bases at V and 4 bases at J, with 14 bases between. The CDR3 runs to 14 residues. The CDR3 bases are TGTGCCAGCAGCCTGACAGACCGAGGGTACGAGCAGTACTTC. Its translation is CASSLTDRGYEQYF.

This chain uses TRBV12-5 with TRBJ2-2; 8 bases agree with TRBD1. The J segment lost 4 bases and the V segment lost 1 base, leaving 5 bases of the junction unmatched. Germline V gene data show CDR1 as LGHNT and CDR2 as FRNRAP. CDR3 length equals 16 residues. CDR3 residues: CASGLGGQGGTGELFF. In DNA form, the CDR3 reads TGTGCTAGTGGTTTGGGCGGACAGGGTGGCACCGGGGAGCTGTTTTTT. The complete variable domain, with remaining parts taken from reference TRBV12-5 and TRBJ2-2, reads DARVTQTPRHKVTEMGQEVTMRCQPILGHNTVFWYRQTMMQGLELLAYFRNRAPLDDSGMPKDRFSAEMPDATLATLKIQPSEPRDSAVYFCASGLGGQGGTGELFFGEGSRLTVL.

V gene TRBV11-3 combines with J gene TRBJ2-7, with 7 bases matching TRBD1. This CDR3 is 15 amino acids long. V gave up 5 bases and J gave up 7 bases; unmatched junction bases: 14. The germline V gene encodes CDR1 SGHNT and CDR2 YENEEA. For the CDR3, the DNA is TGTGCCAGCAGCACCGAGGACAGGCCTCTCGGGGAGCAGTACTTC. This sequence encodes CASSTEDRPLGEQYF.

The chain is built from TRBV7-9 and TRBJ2-7; tentatively, D is TRBD1 or TRBD2 (5 bases each). The length of the CDR3 is 14 residues. Trimming took 4 bases from V and 3 from J, leaving 13 bases between them. Germline V gene data show CDR1 as SEHNR and CDR2 as FQNEAQ (reference sequence). The CDR3 protein is CASSSPPGSYEQYF. CDR3 DNA sequence: TGTGCCAGCAGCTCGCCTCCAGGGAGCTACGAGCAGTACTTC.

The V call is TRBV4-1, the J call TRBJ2-7; 11 bases align to TRBD1. CDR1 is MGHRA, CDR2 YSYEKL, per germline. Trimming at V came to 1 base and at J to 6 bases, leaving 2 bases not matched to a gene. This CDR3 comprises 14 residues. CDR3 sequence: CASSQGTGGGEQYF. CDR3 nucleotides: TGCGCCAGCAGCCAAGGGACAGGGGGCGGCGAGCAGTACTTC.

This clone was seen a handful of times. The CDR3 protein is CASSLVEISGNTIYF. As DNA, the CDR3 is TGTGCCAGCAGCTTAGTTGAGATCTCTGGAAACACCATATATTTT. The chain employs TRBV7-8 and TRBJ1-3; D call uncertain. V lost 1 base and J 0 bases, leaving 7 bases between the germline ends. The CDR3 length is 15 residues. Germline V gene lookup returns CDR1 SGHVS and CDR2 FQNEAQ.